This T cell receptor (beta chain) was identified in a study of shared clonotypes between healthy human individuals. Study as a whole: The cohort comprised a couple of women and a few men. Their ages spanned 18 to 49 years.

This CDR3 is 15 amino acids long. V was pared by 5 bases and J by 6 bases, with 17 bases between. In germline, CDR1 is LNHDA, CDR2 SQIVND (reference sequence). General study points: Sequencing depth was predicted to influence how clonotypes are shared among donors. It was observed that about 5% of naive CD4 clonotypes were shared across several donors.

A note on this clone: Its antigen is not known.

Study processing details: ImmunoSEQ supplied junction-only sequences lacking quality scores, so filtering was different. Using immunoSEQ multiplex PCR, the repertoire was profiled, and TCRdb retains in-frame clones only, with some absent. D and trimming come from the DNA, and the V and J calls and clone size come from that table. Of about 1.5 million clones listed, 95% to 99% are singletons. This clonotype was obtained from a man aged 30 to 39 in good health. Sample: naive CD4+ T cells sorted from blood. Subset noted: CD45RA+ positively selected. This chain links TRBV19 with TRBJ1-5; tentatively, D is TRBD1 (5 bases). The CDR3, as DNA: TGTGCCAGTAGTCCATTAGGGGCAGGGTCTCAGCCCCAGCATTTT. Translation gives CASSPLGAGSQPQHF.